These 19 T cell receptor beta chains originate from one sample sequenced in a study of blood T cell repertoires in COVID-19. Data came from immunoSEQ multiplex PCR; TCRdb stores just in-frame clones and leaves some out. The sample records about 49,000 clones, around 85% being singletons. Source material: peripheral blood. Receptor source: a human donor in a cohort sampled during active COVID-19.

This clone was recorded only once. J is TRBJ2-1 and V is TRBV7-9, with a tentative D call TRBD1 (6 bases). Germline assignment: CDR1 SEHNR and CDR2 FQNEAQ (reference sequence). CDR3 length equals 16 residues. The V end was cut by 5 bases, the J end by 12 bases, with 26 bases between. The CDR3, as DNA: TGTGCCAGCAGCCAAGATTGGACAGCGTGGGCTACTGGGCAGTTCTTC. It is translated as CASSQDWTAWATGQFF.

This clone was detected a few times. The chain joins TRBV5-4 to TRBJ2-5, with TRBD1 matching 7 bases. The CDR3 length is 15 residues. V shed 6 bases and J 2 bases; nucleotides not matched to a gene: 10. Germline loops: CDR1 SGHNT, CDR2 YYREEE (reference sequence). CDR3 protein: CASTSRGQPQETQYF. In nucleotides, the CDR3 is TGTGCCAGCACCTCTAGGGGACAGCCACAAGAGACCCAGTACTTC. Looking up the rest from reference TRBV5-4 and TRBJ2-5 gives the full variable domain: ETGVTQSPTHLIKTRGQQVTLRCSSQSGHNTVSWYQQALGQGPQFIFQYYREEENGRGNFPPRFSGLQFPNYSSELNVNALELDDSALYLCASTSRGQPQETQYFGPGTRLLVL.

For this clone: This specimen includes other DNA sequences encoding the same CDR3. The chain links TRBV28 to TRBJ2-7; 10 bases fit TRBD2. CDR1 MDHEN and CDR2 SYDVKM come from the germline V gene. The CDR3 loop spans 15 amino acids. Trimming took 4 bases from V and 4 from J; bases not matched to a gene: 7. CDR3 protein: CASSSTSGAAYEQYF. CDR3 bases: TGTGCCAGCAGTTCCACTAGCGGGGCTGCATACGAGCAGTACTTC.

This clone was seen just once. V is TRBV7-9 and J is TRBJ1-1; 10 nucleotides match TRBD1. Trimming removed 8 bases from V and 4 bases from J; junction bases left unmatched: 4. The CDR3 has 13 residues. CDR1 is SEHNR, CDR2 FQNEAQ, per germline (reference sequence). The CDR3 sequence is CASGTGVGTEAFF. The CDR3 DNA reads TGTGCCAGCGGGACAGGGGTTGGCACTGAAGCTTTCTTT.

The J gene is TRBJ1-2, the V gene TRBV25-1, with D perhaps matching TRBD1 (6 bases). The CDR3 covers 15 residues. V was cut by 6 bases and J by 3 bases, with 17 bases left in between. The germline CDR1 and CDR2 sequences are MGHDK and SYGVNS. CDR3 in DNA: TGTGCCAGCAGCGAGGGGGGGGGATGGGACTATGGCTACACCTTC. This gives the protein CASSEGGGWDYGYTF.

The chain is built from TRBV7-2 and TRBJ2-5; TRBD2 is a possible D gene (5 bases). Trimming pared 5 bases from V and 4 bases from J, leaving 23 bases between. Germline V gene sequence: CDR1 SGHTA, CDR2 FQGNSA. CDR3 length: 17 amino acids. As DNA, the CDR3 is TGTGCCAGCAGCCTTTCCTCAGGAGGTAGAGGGAGAGAGACCCAGTACTTC. It specifies CASSLSSGGRGRETQYF.

This chain joins TRBV2 and TRBJ1-2; tentatively, D is TRBD1 (5 bases). CDR1 and CDR2 (germline): SNHLY, FYNNEI. This CDR3 has 14 amino acids. V lost 6 bases and J lost 4, with 15 bases in between. Here the CDR3 DNA reads TGTGCCAGCAGAAATGACAGAATATCCTATGGCTACACCTTC. It encodes CASRNDRISYGYTF.

The J gene is TRBJ2-7, the V gene TRBV29-1, with D maybe TRBD1 (6 bases). In germline, CDR1 is SQVTM, CDR2 ANQGSEA. The ends were cut back, 3 bases at V and 9 bases at J, with 21 bases in the middle. The CDR3 extends over 14 amino acids. The CDR3 protein is CSVDDLSRQGGQYF. CDR3 DNA: TGCAGCGTTGACGACTTAAGCCGTCAAGGGGGGCAGTACTTC.

The chain recombines TRBV4-3 with TRBJ1-6, with D unresolved. This CDR3 has 14 residues. Germline V gene lookup returns CDR1 LGHNA and CDR2 YSLEER. Trimming stripped 2 bases from V and 7 bases from J, with 9 bases between. The CDR3 DNA follows: TGCGCCAGCAGCCAAAATCTCGAGAATTCACCCCTCCACTTT. Translation: CASSQNLENSPLHF.

The chain is built from TRBV7-6 and TRBJ2-1, with 13 nucleotides matching TRBD2. The junction had 13 bases not matched to a gene; V was cut back by 5 bases and J by 0 bases. The CDR3 covers 20 residues. The germline gives CDR1 SGHVS, CDR2 FNYEAQ. CDR3 residues: CASSPPMGLAGPRSYNEQFF. The CDR3 region has the DNA TGTGCCAGCAGCCCCCCCATGGGACTAGCGGGACCTCGCTCCTACAATGAGCAGTTCTTC.

This chain connects TRBV10-2 to TRBJ1-1; D is unresolved. Trimming left V 6 bases short and J 5 bases short, with 19 bases between. This CDR3 is 15 amino acids long. Per the germline V gene, CDR1 is WSHSY and CDR2 is SAAADI. The CDR3 is CASRPKVAGWTEAFF. CDR3 nucleotide sequence: TGCGCCAGCAGGCCCAAGGTGGCAGGATGGACTGAAGCTTTCTTT.

This chain links TRBV7-2 with TRBJ2-3, with D perhaps TRBD1 (5 bases). Germline lookup yields CDR1 SGHTA and CDR2 FQGNSA. The CDR3 contains 15 residues. V dropped 5 bases and J dropped 0 bases, with 12 bases sitting between them. As DNA, the CDR3 is TGTGCCAGCAGCCCCAGACAGTTAAGCACAGATACGCAGTATTTT. It specifies CASSPRQLSTDTQYF.

J is TRBJ2-7 and V is TRBV7-2, with 7 nucleotides matching TRBD2. Germline-derived CDR1 and CDR2 are SGHTA and FQGNSA. With 4 bases clipped from V and 0 bases from J, the junction kept 3 bases outside the gene matches. This CDR3 is 14 amino acids long. The CDR3 loop is CASSWGGSSYEQYF. CDR3 in DNA: TGTGCCAGCAGCTGGGGCGGGAGCTCCTACGAGCAGTACTTC.

The chain couples TRBV12-3 or TRBV12-4 to TRBJ1-2; 7 nucleotides align to TRBD1. Trimming at V came to 5 bases and at J to 8 bases, leaving 8 bases not matched to a gene. This CDR3 is 13 amino acids long. CDR3 residues: CASSEQGSLGYTF. CDR3 nucleotides: TGTGCCAGCAGTGAACAGGGGTCCCTGGGCTACACCTTC.

The chain has TRBV4-1 and TRBJ2-1; TRBD2 aligns across 7 bases. The CDR3 runs to 16 residues. Germline CDR1 is MGHRA and CDR2 is YSYEKL. J gave up 4 bases and V 0 bases, and 6 bases lay outside the gene matches. DNA for the CDR3: TGCGCCAGCAGCCAAGATCTGAGGGAGGGGTACAATGAGCAGTTCTTC. As protein: CASSQDLREGYNEQFF.

V is TRBV6-2 or TRBV6-3 and J is TRBJ1-5; a possible D gene is TRBD1 (5 bases). This CDR3 contains 15 residues. CDR1 is MNHEY and CDR2 is SVGEGT in the germline V gene. Trimming left V 4 bases short and J 5 bases short, with 15 bases between. Here the CDR3 reads CASSWAGLMDQPQHF. The CDR3 region has the DNA TGTGCCAGCAGTTGGGCAGGGTTAATGGATCAGCCCCAGCATTTT.

V gene TRBV10-1 combines with J gene TRBJ2-1; 12 nucleotides agree with TRBD1. Trimming at V came to 2 bases and at J to 8 bases, leaving 4 bases not matched to a gene. In germline, CDR1 is WNHNN, CDR2 SYGVQD (reference sequence). The CDR3 is 15 residues long. As DNA, the CDR3 is TGCGCCAGCAGTGAGAGGGACAGGGGGCGCGATGAGCAGTTCTTC. Translation: CASSERDRGRDEQFF.

The genes are TRBV6-5 and TRBJ2-3, with 9 bases that match TRBD1. The trim removed 6 bases at V and 3 bases at J, leaving 7 bases unmatched. CDR1 MNHEY and CDR2 SVGAGI come from the germline V gene. The CDR3 consists of 15 residues. In DNA, the CDR3 is TGTGCCAGCAGAGCTAAGACAGGGGGAACAGATACGCAGTATTTT. It specifies CASRAKTGGTDTQYF.

The chain recombines TRBV11-2 with TRBJ2-1; D possibly corresponds to TRBD1 (6 bases). The CDR3 is 15 amino acids. The V gene lost 6 bases and the J gene lost 4 bases, with 16 bases spanning the gap. In germline, CDR1 is SGHAT, CDR2 FQNNGV. The CDR3 here is CASSRTGTPYNEQFF. The DNA of the CDR3 is TGTGCCAGCAGTCGGACCGGGACACCATACAATGAGCAGTTCTTC.